This is a list of T cell receptor beta chains from one sample in a study of patients and donors after allogeneic stem cell transplantation. TCRdb called the RT-PCR reads again in MiXCR, with one record for every CDR3 protein. The data contain about 200,000 distinct CDR3 sequences, around two fifths of them singletons. The specimen sequenced was blood, either unsorted or a sorted T cell fraction (not recorded which). These receptors came from a human donor who was either an allogeneic HSCT recipient or a stem cell or donor lymphocyte infusion donor (not recorded which). It is not recorded whose cells these are; they may come from a transplant donor. The CDR3 runs from the conserved cysteine through the conserved F or W. D genes are given only for firm matches. Expanded clones are given a class, and other clones once, few, many or no size at all.

j_call: TRBJ2-3
v_call: TRBV5-1
d_call: .
clone_size: once
cdr3_aa: CASSLTGDTQYF
cdr3_nt: TGCGCCAGCAGCTTGACAGGGGATACGCAGTATTTT

j_call: TRBJ2-3
v_call: TRBV7-6
d_call: .
clone_size: .
cdr3_aa: CASSFQSGLRTDTQYF
cdr3_nt: TGTGCCAGCAGCTTCCAATCAGGCCTTCGCACAGATACGCAGTATTTT

j_call: TRBJ2-2
v_call: TRBV24-1
d_call: TRBD2
clone_size: .
cdr3_aa: CATSLPGLAGKNTGELFF
cdr3_nt: TGTGCCACCAGTCTACCGGGACTAGCGGGGAAGAACACCGGGGAGCTGTTTTTT

j_call: TRBJ2-1
v_call: TRBV15
d_call: .
clone_size: .
cdr3_aa: CATRLTGINEQFF
cdr3_nt: TGTGCCACCCGACTTACAGGAATCAATGAGCAGTTCTTC

j_call: TRBJ2-5
v_call: TRBV5-6
d_call: .
clone_size: .
cdr3_aa: CASSLVQGLEETQYF
cdr3_nt: TGTGCCAGCAGCTTGGTTCAGGGACTCGAAGAGACCCAGTACTTC

j_call: TRBJ2-5
v_call: TRBV11-2
d_call: .
clone_size: .
cdr3_aa: CASSLSGGRGSETQYF
cdr3_nt: TGTGCCAGCAGCTTATCAGGAGGGCGAGGATCCGAGACCCAGTACTTC

j_call: TRBJ2-4
v_call: TRBV20-1
d_call: TRBD2
clone_size: .
cdr3_aa: CSASSGTSGGPLAKNIQYF
cdr3_nt: TGCAGTGCTAGCTCCGGGACTAGCGGGGGCCCGCTAGCCAAAAACATTCAGTACTTC

j_call: TRBJ1-6
v_call: TRBV7-2
d_call: .
clone_size: .
cdr3_aa: CASSYRVSTPLHF
cdr3_nt: TGTGCCAGCAGCTACAGGGTTTCGACACCCCTCCACTTT

j_call: TRBJ1-5
v_call: TRBV20-1
d_call: TRBD1
clone_size: .
cdr3_aa: CSARRDRRQPQHF
cdr3_nt: TGCAGTGCCCGCCGGGACAGGCGTCAGCCCCAGCATTTT

j_call: TRBJ2-5
v_call: TRBV27
d_call: TRBD2
clone_size: .
cdr3_aa: CASRRGVGTSGGGETQYF
cdr3_nt: TGTGCCAGCAGGCGCGGGGTCGGGACTAGCGGGGGTGGCGAGACCCAGTACTTC

j_call: TRBJ2-4
v_call: TRBV29-1
d_call: .
clone_size: .
cdr3_aa: CSVEDRPRAGRPKNIQYF
cdr3_nt: TGCAGCGTTGAAGATAGGCCCCGTGCAGGGAGGCCCAAAAACATTCAGTACTTC

j_call: TRBJ1-1
v_call: TRBV10-3
d_call: .
clone_size: few
cdr3_aa: CAISENTEAFF
cdr3_nt: TGTGCCATCAGTGAGAACACTGAAGCTTTCTTT

j_call: TRBJ2-1
v_call: TRBV12-3/TRBV12-4
d_call: .
clone_size: .
cdr3_aa: CASSPLPGVVDEQFF
cdr3_nt: TGTGCCAGCAGTCCTCTTCCGGGGGTTGTGGATGAGCAGTTCTTC

j_call: TRBJ1-2
v_call: TRBV18
d_call: .
clone_size: .
cdr3_aa: CASSPRQAIGYTF
cdr3_nt: TGTGCCAGCTCACCACGACAGGCTATTGGCTACACCTTC

j_call: TRBJ2-5
v_call: TRBV28
d_call: .
clone_size: once
cdr3_aa: CASSWGAGTQETQYF
cdr3_nt: TGTGCCAGCAGCTGGGGGGCGGGGACCCAAGAGACCCAGTACTTC

j_call: TRBJ1-2
v_call: TRBV12-3/TRBV12-4
d_call: TRBD1
clone_size: few
cdr3_aa: CASSPTGVNGYTF
cdr3_nt: TGTGCCAGCAGTCCGACAGGGGTGAATGGCTACACCTTC

j_call: TRBJ2-6
v_call: TRBV28
d_call: .
clone_size: .
cdr3_aa: CASSGGAGANVLTF
cdr3_nt: TGTGCCAGCAGTGGGGGTGCTGGGGCCAACGTCCTGACTTTC

j_call: TRBJ1-5
v_call: TRBV29-1
d_call: TRBD1
clone_size: few
cdr3_aa: CSVADRASNQPQHF
cdr3_nt: TGCAGCGTTGCCGACAGGGCAAGCAATCAGCCCCAGCATTTT

j_call: TRBJ1-5
v_call: TRBV20-1
d_call: .
clone_size: few
cdr3_aa: CSVYHGAELYSNQPQHF
cdr3_nt: TGCAGTGTTTATCATGGGGCGGAGCTCTATAGCAATCAGCCCCAGCATTTT

j_call: TRBJ2-7
v_call: TRBV9
d_call: .
clone_size: .
cdr3_aa: CASSVNMGTSSYEQYF
cdr3_nt: TGTGCCAGCAGCGTAAATATGGGCACGAGCTCCTACGAGCAGTACTTC

j_call: TRBJ1-6
v_call: TRBV5-1
d_call: .
clone_size: .
cdr3_aa: CASRGSVNSPLHF
cdr3_nt: TGCGCCAGCCGTGGGTCCGTTAATTCACCCCTCCACTTT

j_call: TRBJ1-3
v_call: TRBV20-1
d_call: .
clone_size: few
cdr3_aa: CSARVGSGNTIYF
cdr3_nt: TGCAGTGCTAGAGTTGGCTCTGGAAACACCATATATTTT

j_call: TRBJ2-3
v_call: TRBV29-1
d_call: .
clone_size: .
cdr3_aa: CSVESGRADTQYF
cdr3_nt: TGCAGCGTTGAAAGTGGCAGGGCAGATACGCAGTATTTT

j_call: TRBJ2-5
v_call: TRBV12-3/TRBV12-4
d_call: .
clone_size: .
cdr3_aa: CASSSYMLRPPKGTQYF
cdr3_nt: TGTGCCAGCAGTTCATACATGCTAAGACCACCTAAAGGGACCCAGTACTTC

j_call: TRBJ1-6
v_call: TRBV4-2
d_call: .
clone_size: .
cdr3_aa: CASSQVGHRDINSPLHF
cdr3_nt: TGTGCCAGCAGCCAAGTGGGCCACCGGGACATTAATTCACCCCTCCACTTT

j_call: TRBJ1-1
v_call: TRBV25-1
d_call: .
clone_size: few
cdr3_aa: CASSEYARGVAFF
cdr3_nt: TGTGCCAGCAGTGAATATGCGAGGGGCGTTGCTTTCTTT

j_call: TRBJ1-1
v_call: TRBV25-1
d_call: .
clone_size: .
cdr3_aa: CASRKQGNTEAFF
cdr3_nt: TGTGCCAGCAGGAAACAGGGGAACACTGAAGCTTTCTTT

j_call: TRBJ1-5
v_call: TRBV18
d_call: .
clone_size: few
cdr3_aa: CASSPRGPSNQPQHF
cdr3_nt: TGTGCCAGCTCACCACGAGGGCCCAGCAATCAGCCCCAGCATTTT

j_call: TRBJ2-7
v_call: TRBV29-1
d_call: .
clone_size: .
cdr3_aa: CSVGGRNSYEQYF
cdr3_nt: TGCAGCGTTGGCGGCAGGAACTCCTACGAGCAGTACTTC

j_call: TRBJ2-7
v_call: TRBV5-5
d_call: TRBD2
clone_size: .
cdr3_aa: CASSLGTSGYYEQYF
cdr3_nt: TGTGCCAGCAGCTTGGGGACTAGCGGGTACTACGAGCAGTACTTC

j_call: TRBJ2-3
v_call: TRBV14
d_call: .
clone_size: .
cdr3_aa: CASSQRALGDTQYF
cdr3_nt: TGTGCCAGCAGCCAGCGGGCTTTGGGAGATACGCAGTATTTT

j_call: TRBJ1-4
v_call: TRBV11-2
d_call: .
clone_size: once
cdr3_aa: CASSLGLNWPLNEKLFF
cdr3_nt: TGTGCCAGCAGCTTAGGTTTGAATTGGCCCCTAAATGAAAAACTGTTTTTT

j_call: TRBJ2-3
v_call: TRBV5-1
d_call: TRBD2
clone_size: .
cdr3_aa: CASSLRASGGTDTQYF
cdr3_nt: TGCGCCAGCAGCTTGCGAGCTAGCGGGGGCACAGATACGCAGTATTTT

j_call: TRBJ1-2
v_call: TRBV12-3/TRBV12-4
d_call: .
clone_size: few
cdr3_aa: CASSLRWVGGYTF
cdr3_nt: TGTGCCAGCAGTTTACGGTGGGTTGGTGGCTACACCTTC

j_call: TRBJ1-5
v_call: TRBV12-3/TRBV12-4
d_call: .
clone_size: .
cdr3_aa: CASSLYRQAQHF
cdr3_nt: TGTGCCAGCAGTTTATATCGTCAGGCCCAGCATTTT

j_call: TRBJ1-1
v_call: TRBV25-1
d_call: .
clone_size: .
cdr3_aa: CASTGTRQAFF
cdr3_nt: TGTGCCAGCACCGGGACAAGGCAAGCTTTCTTT

j_call: TRBJ1-1
v_call: TRBV3-1
d_call: TRBD1
clone_size: .
cdr3_aa: CASSQTGGGTEAFF
cdr3_nt: TGTGCCAGCAGTCAGACAGGGGGTGGGACTGAAGCTTTCTTT

j_call: TRBJ1-1
v_call: TRBV28
d_call: .
clone_size: .
cdr3_aa: CASTLHGLMNTEAFF
cdr3_nt: TGTGCCAGCACCCTCCACGGACTCATGAACACTGAAGCTTTCTTT

j_call: TRBJ1-2
v_call: TRBV6-5
d_call: .
clone_size: few
cdr3_aa: CASSNRRGYTF
cdr3_nt: TGTGCCAGCAGTAATAGGAGGGGCTACACCTTC

j_call: TRBJ1-1
v_call: TRBV7-6
d_call: .
clone_size: few
cdr3_aa: CASSLAKGTWGTEAFF
cdr3_nt: TGTGCCAGCAGCTTAGCGAAGGGGACGTGGGGTACTGAAGCTTTCTTT

j_call: TRBJ1-1
v_call: TRBV12-3/TRBV12-4
d_call: .
clone_size: .
cdr3_aa: CASSLFQGLNTEAFF
cdr3_nt: TGTGCCAGCAGTTTATTTCAGGGCCTGAACACTGAAGCTTTCTTT

j_call: TRBJ2-1
v_call: TRBV29-1
d_call: TRBD1
clone_size: .
cdr3_aa: CSGGPTDRGYEQFF
cdr3_nt: TGCAGCGGGGGACCTACTGACAGGGGGTATGAGCAGTTCTTC

j_call: TRBJ1-4
v_call: TRBV20-1
d_call: .
clone_size: .
cdr3_aa: CSASVRGRTNEKLFF
cdr3_nt: TGCAGTGCTAGCGTCCGGGGCAGGACTAATGAAAAACTGTTTTTT

j_call: TRBJ2-2
v_call: TRBV29-1
d_call: TRBD1
clone_size: .
cdr3_aa: CSVRTGENTGELFF
cdr3_nt: TGCAGCGTGAGGACAGGGGAAAACACCGGGGAGCTGTTTTTT

j_call: TRBJ2-2
v_call: TRBV7-2
d_call: TRBD2
clone_size: .
cdr3_aa: CASSLAGTRPGELFF
cdr3_nt: TGTGCCAGCAGCTTAGCCGGGACTAGGCCCGGGGAGCTGTTTTTT